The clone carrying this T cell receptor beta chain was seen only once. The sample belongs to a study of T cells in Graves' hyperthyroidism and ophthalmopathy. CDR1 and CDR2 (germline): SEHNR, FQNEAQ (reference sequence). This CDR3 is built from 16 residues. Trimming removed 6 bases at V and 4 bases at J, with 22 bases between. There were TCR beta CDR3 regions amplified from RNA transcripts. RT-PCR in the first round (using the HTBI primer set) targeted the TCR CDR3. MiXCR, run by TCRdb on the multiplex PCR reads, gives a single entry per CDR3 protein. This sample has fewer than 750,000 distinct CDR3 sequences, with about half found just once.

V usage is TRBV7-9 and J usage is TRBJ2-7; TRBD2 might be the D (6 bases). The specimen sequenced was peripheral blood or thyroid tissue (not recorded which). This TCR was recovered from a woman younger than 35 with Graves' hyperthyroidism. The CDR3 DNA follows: TGTGCCAGCAGTTTACCCCCCCGGGAGAATACTTACGAGCAGTACTTC. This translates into CASSLPPRENTYEQYF.